This TCR beta chain was profiled in a study of OX40 agonist ivuxolimab in advanced cancers. Whole-study context: Patients took ivuxolimab, an agonistic anti-OX40 (CD134) antibody.

Overall study findings and caveats: Among the lowest peripheral clonal expansion occurred in 0.1-3.0 mg/kg partial responders. Averaging showed that CD8+ T cells had more expanded clones than CD4+ did.

Regarding this clone: Its matching antigen is unknown.

Germline V gene data show CDR1 as SGDLS and CDR2 as YYNGEE. This CDR3 has 13 residues. The germline V and J ends were trimmed by 0 bases and 4 bases, with 5 bases remaining between them. The data were produced by immunoSEQ multiplex PCR, yet TCRdb's version contains in-frame clones alone and is incomplete. The table lists over 80,000 clones, roughly 90% of them singletons. Here the sequenced sample was CD4+ or CD8+ T cells sorted from blood, taken in a trial of the OX40 agonist ivuxolimab. This receptor was identified in an adult with an advanced solid tumor such as melanoma, head and neck, liver or kidney cancer. V gene TRBV9 combines with J gene TRBJ1-3, with D hard to call. The CDR3: CASSVVGGNTIYF. The CDR3 coding sequence is TGTGCCAGCAGCGTAGTGGGGGGAAACACCATATATTTT.